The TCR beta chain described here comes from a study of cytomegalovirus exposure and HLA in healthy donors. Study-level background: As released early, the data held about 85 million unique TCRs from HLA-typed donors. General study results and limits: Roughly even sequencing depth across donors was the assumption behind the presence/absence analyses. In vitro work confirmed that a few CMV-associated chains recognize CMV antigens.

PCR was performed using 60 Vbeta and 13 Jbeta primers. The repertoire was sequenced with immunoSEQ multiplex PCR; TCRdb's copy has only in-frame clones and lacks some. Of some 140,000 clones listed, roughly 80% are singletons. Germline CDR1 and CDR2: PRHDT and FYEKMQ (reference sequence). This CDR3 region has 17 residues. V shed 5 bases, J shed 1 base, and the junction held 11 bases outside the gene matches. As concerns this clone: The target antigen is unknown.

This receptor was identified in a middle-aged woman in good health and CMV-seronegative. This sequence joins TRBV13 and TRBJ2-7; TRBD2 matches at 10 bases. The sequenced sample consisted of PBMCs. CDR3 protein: CASSGTPGLAVSYEQYF. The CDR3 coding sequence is TGTGCCAGCAGCGGAACCCCCGGACTAGCGGTTTCCTACGAGCAGTACTTC.